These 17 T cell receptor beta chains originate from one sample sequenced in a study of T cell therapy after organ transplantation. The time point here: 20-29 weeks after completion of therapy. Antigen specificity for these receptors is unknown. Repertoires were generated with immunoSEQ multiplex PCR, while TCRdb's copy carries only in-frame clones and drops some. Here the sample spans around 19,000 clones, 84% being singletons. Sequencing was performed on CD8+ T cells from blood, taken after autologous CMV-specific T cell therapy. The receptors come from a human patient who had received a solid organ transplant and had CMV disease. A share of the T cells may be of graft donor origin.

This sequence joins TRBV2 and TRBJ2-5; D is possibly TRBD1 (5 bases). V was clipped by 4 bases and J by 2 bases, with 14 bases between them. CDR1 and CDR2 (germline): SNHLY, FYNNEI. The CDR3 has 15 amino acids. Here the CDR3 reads CASSVGSGRQETQYF. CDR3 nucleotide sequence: TGTGCCAGCAGTGTGGGGTCAGGGCGTCAAGAGACCCAGTACTTC.

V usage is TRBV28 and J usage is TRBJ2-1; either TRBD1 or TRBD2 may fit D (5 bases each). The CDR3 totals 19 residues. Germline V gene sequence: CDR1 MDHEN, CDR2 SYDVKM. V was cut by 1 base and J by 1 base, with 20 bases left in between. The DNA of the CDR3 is TGTGCCAGCAGTTTATCGGGGCGGTTGGGCAGGGCTTCCTACAATGAGCAGTTCTTC. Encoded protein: CASSLSGRLGRASYNEQFF.

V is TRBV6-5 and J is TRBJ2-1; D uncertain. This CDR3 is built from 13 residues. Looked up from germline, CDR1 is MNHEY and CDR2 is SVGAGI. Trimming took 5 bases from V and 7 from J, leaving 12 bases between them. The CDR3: CASSPKLKNEQFF. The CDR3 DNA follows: TGTGCCAGCAGTCCCAAGTTAAAAAATGAGCAGTTCTTC.

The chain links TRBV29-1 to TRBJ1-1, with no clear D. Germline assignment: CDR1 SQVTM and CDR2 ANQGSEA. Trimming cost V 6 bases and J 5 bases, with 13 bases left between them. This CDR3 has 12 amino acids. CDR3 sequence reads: CSVLGIETEAFF. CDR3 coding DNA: TGCAGCGTCCTGGGGATTGAAACTGAAGCTTTCTTT.

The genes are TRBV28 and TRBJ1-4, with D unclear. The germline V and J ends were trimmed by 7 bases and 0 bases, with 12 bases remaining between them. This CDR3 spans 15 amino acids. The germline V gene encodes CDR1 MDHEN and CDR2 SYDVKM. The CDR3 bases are TGTGCCAGCACCGCATTCGAATCAACTAATGAAAAACTGTTTTTT. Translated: CASTAFESTNEKLFF. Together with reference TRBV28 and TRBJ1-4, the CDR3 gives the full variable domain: DVKVTQSSRYLVKRTGEKVFLECVQDMDHENMFWYRQDPGLGLRLIYFSYDVKMKEKGDIPEGYSVSREKKERFSLILESASTNQTSMYLCASTAFESTNEKLFFGSGTQLSVL.

The CDR3 spells CASISTTYNEQFF. CDR3 bases: TGTGCCAGCATCTCTACCACCTACAATGAGCAGTTCTTC. The chain joins TRBV6-5 to TRBJ2-1; no firm D call. CDR1 and CDR2 (germline): MNHEY, SVGAGI. Between the trimmed V and J ends, which lost 7 bases and 2 bases, there was a span of 9 bases. The CDR3 sequence is 13 residues long.

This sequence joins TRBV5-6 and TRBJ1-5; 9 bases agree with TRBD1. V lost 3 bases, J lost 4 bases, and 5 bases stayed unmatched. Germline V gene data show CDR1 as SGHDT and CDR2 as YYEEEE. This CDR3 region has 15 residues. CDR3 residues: CASSYGTGKNQPQHF. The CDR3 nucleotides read TGTGCCAGCAGCTATGGGACAGGGAAAAATCAGCCCCAGCATTTT. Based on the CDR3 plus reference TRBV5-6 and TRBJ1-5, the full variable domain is DAGVTQSPTHLIKTRGQQVTLRCSPKSGHDTVSWYQQALGQGPQFIFQYYEEEERQRGNFPDRFSGHQFPNYSSELNVNALLLGDSALYLCASSYGTGKNQPQHFGDGTRLSIL.

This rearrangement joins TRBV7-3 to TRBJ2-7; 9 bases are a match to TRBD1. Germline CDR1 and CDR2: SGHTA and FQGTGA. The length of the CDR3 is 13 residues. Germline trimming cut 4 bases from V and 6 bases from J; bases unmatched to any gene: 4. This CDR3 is CASSSRQGVEQYF. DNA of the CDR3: TGTGCCAGCAGCTCAAGACAGGGGGTCGAGCAGTACTTC.

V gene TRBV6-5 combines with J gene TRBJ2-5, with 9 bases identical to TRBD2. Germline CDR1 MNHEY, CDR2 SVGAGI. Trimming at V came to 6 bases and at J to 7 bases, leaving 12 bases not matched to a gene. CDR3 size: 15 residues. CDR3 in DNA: TGTGCCAGCAGACCCTCCGGGACTAGCCCCGGGACCCAGTACTTC. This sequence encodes CASRPSGTSPGTQYF.

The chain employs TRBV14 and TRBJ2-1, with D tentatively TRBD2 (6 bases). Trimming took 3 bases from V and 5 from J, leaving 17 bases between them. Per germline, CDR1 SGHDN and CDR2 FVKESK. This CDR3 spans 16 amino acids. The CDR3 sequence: CASSQGSREAHNEQFF. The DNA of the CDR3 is TGTGCCAGCAGCCAGGGGTCGAGGGAGGCCCACAATGAGCAGTTCTTC. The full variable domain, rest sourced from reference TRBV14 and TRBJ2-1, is EAGVTQFPSHSVIEKGQTVTLRCDPISGHDNLYWYRRVMGKEIKFLLHFVKESKQDESGMPNNRFLAERTGGTYSTLKVQPAELEDSGVYFCASSQGSREAHNEQFFGPGTRLTVL.

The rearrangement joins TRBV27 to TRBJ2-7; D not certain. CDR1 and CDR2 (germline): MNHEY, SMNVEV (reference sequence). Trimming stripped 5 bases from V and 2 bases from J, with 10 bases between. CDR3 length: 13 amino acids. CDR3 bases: TGTGCCAGCAGTCCCCCCTCGACCTACGAGCAGTACTTC. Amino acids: CASSPPSTYEQYF.

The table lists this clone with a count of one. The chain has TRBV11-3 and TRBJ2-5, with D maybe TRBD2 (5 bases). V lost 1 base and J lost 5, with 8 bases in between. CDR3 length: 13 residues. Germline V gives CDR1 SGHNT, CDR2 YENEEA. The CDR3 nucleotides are TGTGCCAGCAGCTTAGGAGGGAAGGAGACCCAGTACTTC. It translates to CASSLGGKETQYF.

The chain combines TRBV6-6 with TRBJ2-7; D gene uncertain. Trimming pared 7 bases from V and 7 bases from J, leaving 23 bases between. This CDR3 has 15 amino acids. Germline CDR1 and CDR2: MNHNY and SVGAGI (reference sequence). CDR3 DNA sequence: TGTGCCAGCACCCCTATCCCAGACCGCTACGATGAGCAGTACTTC. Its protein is CASTPIPDRYDEQYF.

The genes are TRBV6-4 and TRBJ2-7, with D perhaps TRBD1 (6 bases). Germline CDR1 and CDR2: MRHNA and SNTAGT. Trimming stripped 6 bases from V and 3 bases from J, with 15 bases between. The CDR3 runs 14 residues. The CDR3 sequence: CASSAGTNNYEQYF. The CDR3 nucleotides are TGTGCCAGCAGCGCCGGGACAAATAACTACGAGCAGTACTTC.

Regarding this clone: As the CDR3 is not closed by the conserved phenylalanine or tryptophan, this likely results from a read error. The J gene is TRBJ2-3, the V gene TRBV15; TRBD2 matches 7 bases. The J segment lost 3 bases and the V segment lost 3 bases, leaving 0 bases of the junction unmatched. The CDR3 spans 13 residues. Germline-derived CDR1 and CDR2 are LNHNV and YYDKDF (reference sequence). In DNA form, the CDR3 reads TGTGCCACCAGCAGTAGCGGGACAGATACGCAGTATCTT. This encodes CATSSSGTDTQYL.

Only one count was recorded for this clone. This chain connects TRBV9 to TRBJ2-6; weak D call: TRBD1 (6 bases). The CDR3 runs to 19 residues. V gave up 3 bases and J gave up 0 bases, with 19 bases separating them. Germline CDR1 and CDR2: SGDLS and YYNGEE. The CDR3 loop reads CASSGPGHFRLSGANVLTF. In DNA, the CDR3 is TGTGCCAGCAGCGGGCCGGGACATTTCCGCCTCTCTGGGGCCAACGTCCTGACTTTC.

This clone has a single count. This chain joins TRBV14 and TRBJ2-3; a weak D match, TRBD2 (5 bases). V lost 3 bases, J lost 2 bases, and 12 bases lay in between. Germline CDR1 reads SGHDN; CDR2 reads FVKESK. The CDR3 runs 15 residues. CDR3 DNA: TGTGCCAGCAGCCACTGGACTTCTCCCACAGATACGCAGTATTTT. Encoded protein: CASSHWTSPTDTQYF.